This entry features one TCR beta chain sequence. Distinct nucleotide sequences in the sample also encode this CDR3. Germline V lookup: CDR1 MDHEN, CDR2 SYDVKM. Trimming left V 3 bases short and J 0 bases short, with 6 bases between. CDR3 length: 13 residues. The sample is drawn from a study of blood T cell repertoires in COVID-19. Study-level background: Researchers got acute and convalescent COVID-19 samples from the United States, Italy and Spain.

Using immunoSEQ multiplex PCR, the repertoire was profiled, and TCRdb retains in-frame clones only, with some absent. In the table there are about 87,000 clones, about 85% of which are singletons. Patients of the Seattle cohort, enrolled during active infection, were followed longitudinally. The chain employs TRBV28 and TRBJ2-7; D may be TRBD2 (5 bases). Sequenced material: peripheral blood. The clonotype originates from a woman older than 75 with COVID-19, enrolled during active disease. As DNA, the CDR3 is TGTGCCAGCAGTTTTGGAGGCTCCTACGAGCAGTACTTC. Its translation: CASSFGGSYEQYF.